This TCR beta chain came from a study of Graves' ophthalmopathy and Graves' hyperthyroidism. Overall study findings and caveats: Sensitivity reached 87.88% and specificity 81.08% for a 13-signature model separating ophthalmopathy from stable hyperthyroidism. Ophthalmopathy progression predictions by the model showed 72.22% specificity and approximately 71% sensitivity. Detected in blood as well were most expanded thyroid clonotypes with frequency above 0.001.

The authors amplified TCR beta CDR3 regions, and they did so from RNA transcripts for repertoire sequencing. HTBI primers were used in a first-round RT-PCR, which preceded a second-round multiplex PCR. One entry per CDR3 protein, called by TCRdb with MiXCR from the multiplex PCR reads. The data contain 260,000 or so distinct CDR3 sequences, around 50% of them singletons. V lost 4 bases, J lost 2 bases, and 7 bases stayed unmatched. The CDR3 is 15 amino acids. CDR1 SGDLS and CDR2 YYNGEE come from the germline V gene. This clonotype was observed a handful of times. Its antigen is as yet unknown. Material: peripheral blood. This clonotype was obtained from an adult man with Graves' ophthalmopathy. This rearrangement joins TRBV9 to TRBJ2-5, with 8 bases identical to TRBD1. CDR3 amino acids: CASSLLGQGQETQYF. Here the CDR3 DNA reads TGTGCCAGCAGCTTGTTAGGACAGGGTCAAGAGACCCAGTACTTC.